This passage covers 27 T cell receptor beta chains from one sample sequenced in a study of T cell changes during pregnancy in multiple sclerosis. Measured with immunoSEQ multiplex PCR; TCRdb has only the in-frame clones, and not every one. The sample yields 50,000 or so clones, 95% seen once. This specimen was CD8+ T cells from peripheral blood mononuclear cells, taken in the first trimester of pregnancy. The source of these receptors is a female donor with multiple sclerosis, enrolled in a pregnancy study.

J is TRBJ1-5 and V is TRBV30, with 9 bases fitting TRBD1. V lost 6 bases, J lost 6 bases, and 6 bases stayed unmatched. The CDR3 runs to 13 residues. Germline V gene lookup returns CDR1 GTSNPN and CDR2 SVGIG (reference sequence). CDR3 bases: TGTGCCTGCTCACAGGGGGCATCTCAGCCCCAGCATTTT. Its translation: CACSQGASQPQHF.

This clone was seen just once. The chain uses TRBV19 and TRBJ2-1; 9 bases fit TRBD1. Losses at the gene ends were 5 bases for V and 9 bases for J; bases not matched to a gene: 8. The CDR3 has 14 residues. Germline CDR1 reads LNHDA; CDR2 reads SQIVND (reference sequence). DNA of the CDR3: TGTGCCAGTAGTCCTTGGACAGGGGCGGGTGAGCAGTTCTTC. Residues: CASSPWTGAGEQFF.

J is TRBJ2-1 and V is TRBV7-8, with TRBD2 matching over 10 bases. Losses at the gene ends were 1 base for V and 9 bases for J; bases not matched to a gene: 6. CDR1 is SGHVS, CDR2 FQNEAQ, per germline. This CDR3 is built from 15 residues. CDR3 residues: CASSLVPSGSSEQFF. In DNA, the CDR3 is TGTGCCAGCAGCTTAGTCCCTAGCGGGAGTTCTGAGCAGTTCTTC. Using reference TRBV7-8 and TRBJ2-1 for the parts outside the CDR3, the full variable domain is GAGVSQSPRYKVAKRGQDVALRCDPISGHVSLFWYQQALGQGPEFLTYFQNEAQLDKSGLPSDRFFAERPEGSVSTLKIQRTQQEDSAVYLCASSLVPSGSSEQFFGPGTRLTVL.

This clone came up once. The rearrangement links TRBV7-9 to TRBJ2-1, with D perhaps TRBD2 (5 bases). The CDR3 sequence is 17 residues long. Trimming removed 1 base at V and 7 bases at J, with 20 bases between. Germline V gene lookup returns CDR1 SEHNR and CDR2 FQNEAQ (reference sequence). As DNA, the CDR3 is TGTGCCAGCAGCTTAGAAGGTAGCGTTAGGTCTCGGAATGAGCAGTTCTTC. This translates into CASSLEGSVRSRNEQFF.

The V call is TRBV29-1, the J call TRBJ2-1, with 7 bases matching TRBD2. The germline V gene encodes CDR1 SQVTM and CDR2 ANQGSEA. The CDR3 runs to 16 residues. J was trimmed by 2 bases and V by 7 bases; bases with no gene match: 14. In nucleotides, the CDR3 is TGCAGCGCCACGTACCTCACTAGCGTGGCCTACAATGAGCAGTTCTTC. Protein sequence: CSATYLTSVAYNEQFF.

This clone was counted a single time. V and J are TRBV27 and TRBJ2-3; D might be TRBD2 (6 bases). Germline V gene sequence: CDR1 MNHEY, CDR2 SMNVEV (reference sequence). V gave up 3 bases and J gave up 5 bases, with 6 bases separating them. The CDR3 length is 12 residues. The CDR3 DNA follows: TGTGCCAGCAGTTTGCGGGGAGATACGCAGTATTTT. The encoded protein is CASSLRGDTQYF.

The rearrangement links TRBV27 to TRBJ2-7, with D hard to call. Germline V gives CDR1 MNHEY, CDR2 SMNVEV (reference sequence). The CDR3 extends over 13 amino acids. Between the trimmed V and J ends, which lost 2 bases and 1 base, there was a span of 6 bases. CDR3 DNA: TGTGCCAGCAGTTTACAGTATTCCTACGAGCAGTACTTC. Translated, it gives CASSLQYSYEQYF.

The chain combines TRBV27 with TRBJ2-7, with D tentatively TRBD1 (5 bases). Trimming took 8 bases from V and 2 from J, leaving 7 bases between them. Germline assignment: CDR1 MNHEY and CDR2 SMNVEV (reference sequence). This CDR3 spans 11 amino acids. This CDR3 is CASRRAYEQYF. For the CDR3, the DNA is TGTGCCAGCCGCAGGGCCTACGAGCAGTACTTC.

The chain is built from TRBV6-1 and TRBJ1-1; D remains ambiguous. V lost 2 bases, J lost 7 bases, and 11 bases lay in between. This CDR3 has 13 amino acids. Germline V gene lookup returns CDR1 MNHNS and CDR2 SASEGT. This CDR3 is CASSENEAVEAFF. CDR3 DNA: TGTGCCAGCAGTGAAAATGAGGCAGTTGAAGCTTTCTTT.

This rearrangement joins TRBV28 to TRBJ2-7; D unclear. The length of the CDR3 is 13 residues. Trimming shortened V by 3 bases and J by 4 bases, and 10 bases separated the two germline ends. Germline lookup yields CDR1 MDHEN and CDR2 SYDVKM. The CDR3 loop is CASSFRLPYEQYF. CDR3 in DNA: TGTGCCAGCAGTTTCAGGCTACCTTACGAGCAGTACTTC.

The chain joins TRBV6-4 to TRBJ1-2; unclear D gene. Trimming shortened V by 0 bases and J by 8 bases, and 13 bases separated the two germline ends. The V gene's germline CDR1 is MRHNA and CDR2 SNTAGT. This CDR3 spans 14 amino acids. As DNA, the CDR3 is TGTGCCAGCAGTGACTCTGATGCAAGCGGAGGCTACACCTTC. This sequence encodes CASSDSDASGGYTF.

This clone was counted a single time. CDR3 amino acids: CAWTPPDRGPRSYEQYF. The CDR3 region has the DNA TGTGCCTGGACCCCCCCGGACAGGGGACCCCGCTCCTACGAGCAGTACTTC. V is TRBV30 and J is TRBJ2-7; TRBD1 matches at 9 bases. CDR3 length: 17 amino acids. Per the germline V gene, CDR1 is GTSNPN and CDR2 is SVGIG (reference sequence). Trimming removed 4 bases from V and 0 bases from J; junction bases left unmatched: 13.

V gene TRBV5-5 combines with J gene TRBJ1-2; 7 bases map to TRBD1. Trimming at V came to 4 bases and at J to 4 bases, leaving 10 bases not matched to a gene. The CDR3 runs 15 residues. Germline loops: CDR1 SGHKS, CDR2 YYEKEE (reference sequence). The CDR3 is CASSARQGEGYGYTF. The CDR3 DNA follows: TGTGCCAGCAGCGCCCGACAGGGAGAGGGCTATGGCTACACCTTC. The whole variable domain, filled in from reference TRBV5-5 and TRBJ1-2, reads DAGVTQSPTHLIKTRGQQVTLRCSPISGHKSVSWYQQVLGQGPQFIFQYYEKEERGRGNFPDRFSARQFPNYSSELNVNALLLGDSALYLCASSARQGEGYGYTFGSGTRLTVV.

This chain links TRBV28 with TRBJ1-1; D is undetermined. CDR1 is MDHEN and CDR2 is SYDVKM in the germline V gene. Trimming stripped 5 bases from V and 6 bases from J, with 16 bases between. CDR3 length: 14 residues. The DNA of the CDR3 is TGTGCCAGCAGTCCCTCATCAGACTGGGCTGAAGCTTTCTTT. This gives the protein CASSPSSDWAEAFF.

V and J are TRBV7-8 and TRBJ2-7; a weak D match, TRBD2 (5 bases). This CDR3 has 14 residues. The V end was cut by 3 bases, the J end by 4 bases, with 13 bases between. Per germline, CDR1 SGHVS and CDR2 FQNEAQ. The CDR3 DNA follows: TGTGCCAGCAGCTTGTCGGGGAATGGATACGAGCAGTACTTC. It specifies CASSLSGNGYEQYF.

This sequence joins TRBV27 and TRBJ2-1, with 7 bases identical to TRBD2. Germline loops: CDR1 MNHEY, CDR2 SMNVEV (reference sequence). J gave up 0 bases and V 2 bases, and 1 base lay outside the gene matches. The CDR3 totals 15 residues. Here the CDR3 reads CASSLLADSYNEQFF. The CDR3 bases are TGTGCCAGCAGTTTACTAGCGGACTCCTACAATGAGCAGTTCTTC.

V is TRBV28 and J is TRBJ2-7; a possible D gene is TRBD1 (5 bases). V was clipped by 4 bases and J by 3 bases, with 10 bases between them. CDR1 is MDHEN, CDR2 SYDVKM, per germline. The CDR3 is made up of 13 amino acids. The CDR3 loop reads CASSSPGHYEQYF. The CDR3 bases are TGTGCCAGCAGTTCCCCTGGACACTACGAGCAGTACTTC.

The chain has TRBV19 and TRBJ2-3; D might be TRBD1 (6 bases). Trimming took 10 bases from V and 5 from J, leaving 19 bases between them. This CDR3 region has 14 residues. CDR1 and CDR2 from the germline V gene are LNHDA and SQIVND (reference sequence). CDR3 sequence reads: CATTGMMSGDTQYF. The CDR3 DNA follows: TGTGCCACCACAGGGATGATGTCCGGAGATACGCAGTATTTT.

This clone was seen once. The genes are TRBV7-9 and TRBJ1-1; D is unresolved. The CDR3 totals 15 residues. The germline CDR1 and CDR2 sequences are SEHNR and FQNEAQ (reference sequence). V lost 6 bases, J lost 0 bases, and 14 bases lay in between. The CDR3 region is CASRLQTGMNTEAFF. CDR3 nucleotide sequence: TGTGCCAGCAGGCTCCAAACGGGGATGAACACTGAAGCTTTCTTT.

The rearrangement uses TRBV30 and TRBJ2-7; D uncertain. The V end was cut by 1 base, the J end by 2 bases, with 12 bases between. Germline loops: CDR1 GTSNPN, CDR2 SVGIG (reference sequence). This CDR3 has 14 amino acids. The DNA for the CDR3 is TGTGCCTGGAGTGCCGCTGGCCCTGCCTACGAGCAGTACTTC. This sequence encodes CAWSAAGPAYEQYF.

The gene calls are TRBV5-4 and TRBJ1-1; 9 bases are shared with TRBD1. The CDR3 sequence is 15 residues long. Trimming cost V 5 bases and J 6 bases; bases outside gene matches: 11. Germline lookup yields CDR1 SGHNT and CDR2 YYREEE (reference sequence). The CDR3 bases are TGTGCCAGCAGACCTTGGACAGGGGTAGTCTCTGAAGCTTTCTTT. Translating gives CASRPWTGVVSEAFF.

This chain uses TRBV27 with TRBJ2-3; 8 nucleotides line up with TRBD1. Per germline, CDR1 MNHEY and CDR2 SMNVEV (reference sequence). V lost 5 bases, J lost 2 bases, and 6 bases stayed unmatched. The CDR3 is made up of 15 amino acids. The CDR3 DNA reads as TGTGCCAGCAGTGAAAGACAGGGGATCACAGATACGCAGTATTTT. It codes for CASSERQGITDTQYF.

The gene calls are TRBV7-7 and TRBJ2-7, with 8 bases aligning to TRBD1. The CDR3 sequence is 14 residues long. The V and J ends lost 3 bases and 3 bases, in that order; junction bases with no gene match: 4. The germline gives CDR1 SSHAT, CDR2 FNYEAQ (reference sequence). CDR3 loop: CASSFGQGGYEQYF. The CDR3 DNA reads as TGTGCCAGCAGCTTTGGACAGGGCGGCTACGAGCAGTACTTC. Combining the CDR3 with reference TRBV7-7 and TRBJ2-7 gives the whole variable domain GAGVSQSPRYKVTKRGQDVTLRCDPISSHATLYWYQQALGQGPEFLTYFNYEAQPDKSGLPSDRFSAERPEGSISTLTIQRTEQRDSAMYRCASSFGQGGYEQYFGPGTRLTVT.

The chain employs TRBV29-1 and TRBJ2-3, with D unclear. Trimming stripped 0 bases from V and 0 bases from J, with 16 bases between. The germline CDR1 and CDR2 sequences are SQVTM and ANQGSEA. The CDR3 has 17 amino acids. For the CDR3, the DNA is TGCAGCGTTGAAGACCCCTTCGACGGAGTTAGCACAGATACGCAGTATTTT. Its protein product is CSVEDPFDGVSTDTQYF.

The chain recombines TRBV29-1 with TRBJ2-7; D gene uncertain. The CDR3 sequence is 11 residues long. Trimming pared 4 bases from V and 8 bases from J, leaving 12 bases between. Germline V CDR1 and CDR2: SQVTM, ANQGSEA. Here the CDR3 reads CSVVAWRKQYF. The DNA for the CDR3 is TGCAGCGTTGTGGCCTGGCGGAAGCAGTACTTC.

This clone was counted only a few times. The chain couples TRBV28 to TRBJ2-6; TRBD1 matches 11 bases. Germline V gene data show CDR1 as MDHEN and CDR2 as SYDVKM. The V gene end was trimmed by 3 bases and the J gene end by 0 bases; junction bases not matched to a gene: 1. The CDR3 extends over 17 amino acids. The CDR3 sequence: CASSFGTGGSGANVLTF. CDR3 nucleotides: TGTGCCAGCAGTTTCGGGACAGGGGGCTCTGGGGCCAACGTCCTGACTTTC.

The J gene is TRBJ2-3, the V gene TRBV7-9; 11 nucleotides match TRBD1. V gave up 5 bases and J gave up 7 bases; unmatched junction bases: 11. The CDR3 runs to 16 residues. In germline, CDR1 is SEHNR, CDR2 FQNEAQ (reference sequence). CDR3: CASSTWDRGNKNTQYF. In nucleotides, the CDR3 is TGTGCCAGCAGCACCTGGGACAGGGGGAACAAAAATACGCAGTATTTT.